This TCR beta chain was found in a study of Tregs in tolerant kidney transplant recipients. General study results and limits: In tolerant patients, donor-specific Tregs outgrew total Tregs, suggesting antigen-driven expansion. No direct test of biological reproducibility was done here.

Recipients received nonmyeloablative bone marrow transplants from related graft donors, with transient mixed chimerism. Thawed PBMCs were FACS-sorted into unstimulated CD4+CD25+CD127- regulatory T cells, CD4+CD25- non-regulatory cells, CD4 and CD8 cells. Profiling relied on immunoSEQ multiplex PCR, and the TCRdb table lists in-frame clones only, not all of them. This table has 65,000 or so clones, about 90% appearing once. As regards this clone: Its specificity is unknown.

The sample was CD4+ T cells from blood (PBMCs), taken 6 months after the transplant. The clonotype was recovered from a human patient who received a combined kidney and bone marrow transplant. Some T cells may be graft donor cells.

For the CDR3, the DNA is TGCGCCAGCAGCTTGGACAGAAACAATGAGCAGTTCTTC. It translates to CASSLDRNNEQFF. V usage is TRBV5-1 and J usage is TRBJ2-1; D gene ambiguous. Trimming stripped 0 bases from V and 5 bases from J, with 6 bases between. Looked up from germline, CDR1 is SGHRS and CDR2 is YFSETQ. This CDR3 has 13 amino acids.